Listed here are 8 T cell receptor beta chains from one sample, sequenced in a study of Ad26.COV2.S vaccination and SARS-CoV-2 variants. Noted treatment: 15 to 20 received Ad26.COV2.S at low or high dose, single or two shots; several received placebo; per-sample allocation not given. Each sample was drawn 63 days after the first injection (of vaccine or placebo). Only in-frame clones appear in the TCRdb table, and some are missing; sequencing was by immunoSEQ multiplex PCR. Counted here are 300,000 to 350,000 clones, about 86% occurring once; the ten biggest clones make up under 2%. Material: peripheral blood, obtained in a trial of Ad26.COV2.S vaccine versus placebo. The receptors were sampled from a person between 18 and 60 years old who received the Ad26.COV2.S COVID-19 vaccine or a placebo.

V gene TRBV3-1 (or the pseudogene TRBV3-2) combines with J gene TRBJ2-7, with 9 nucleotides matching TRBD2. The V gene end was trimmed by 0 bases and the J gene end by 12 bases; junction bases not matched to a gene: 18. Germline V lookup: CDR1 LGHDT, CDR2 YNNKEL (reference sequence). The CDR3 sequence is 17 residues long. CDR3 in DNA: TGTGCCAGCAGCCAAGAACGAGCTTTGCGGAGTAGCGGGGGCATGTACTTC. It yields the protein CASSQERALRSSGGMYF.

The genes are TRBV27 and TRBJ1-2, with 9 bases aligning to TRBD1. The CDR3 has 14 amino acids. Germline assignment: CDR1 MNHEY and CDR2 SMNVEV (reference sequence). V trimming: 2 bases; J trimming: 8 bases; junction bases outside the gene matches: 6. Here the CDR3 reads CASSLGQGRRGYTF. The CDR3 region has the DNA TGTGCCAGCAGTTTAGGACAGGGGAGACGCGGCTACACCTTC.

CDR3 region: CASSSQGYSGNTIYF. In DNA, the CDR3 is TGTGCCAGCAGCTCACAGGGTTACTCTGGAAACACCATATATTTT. The chain carries TRBV7-2 and TRBJ1-3; possibly TRBD1 for D (6 bases). V lost 4 bases and J 0 bases, leaving 10 bases between the germline ends. The germline V gene encodes CDR1 SGHTA and CDR2 FQGNSA. The CDR3 is 15 amino acids.

V gene TRBV5-6 combines with J gene TRBJ2-7; 9 nucleotides agree with TRBD1. With V trimmed by 4 bases and J by 9 bases, 14 bases remained unmatched. Germline values: CDR1 SGHDT, CDR2 YYEEEE. The CDR3 has 15 residues. CDR3 in amino acids: CASSPRDRESIGQYF. CDR3 in DNA: TGTGCCAGCAGCCCCCGGGACAGGGAAAGCATCGGGCAGTACTTC.

The gene calls are TRBV7-9 and TRBJ2-7; 7 bases align to TRBD1. Germline CDR1 reads SEHNR; CDR2 reads FQNEAQ (reference sequence). Trimming took 4 bases from V and 4 from J; bases not matched to a gene: 10. The length of the CDR3 is 15 residues. CDR3 nucleotide sequence: TGTGCCAGCAGCTCCGTCTACGACAGGGTTTACGAGCAGTACTTC. Its protein product is CASSSVYDRVYEQYF.

The gene calls are TRBV6-5 and TRBJ1-3, with a weak D call TRBD1 (5 bases). This CDR3 has 14 residues. The ends were cut back, 0 bases at V and 4 bases at J, with 7 bases in the middle. Germline CDR1 and CDR2: MNHEY and SVGAGI. The CDR3 spells CASSYSGDGNTIYF. CDR3 bases: TGTGCCAGCAGTTACTCAGGGGACGGAAACACCATATATTTT.

The V call is TRBV28, the J call TRBJ2-3; D possibly uses TRBD1 or TRBD2 (5 bases each). The CDR3 totals 14 residues. The V gene lost 5 bases and the J gene lost 4 bases, with 13 bases spanning the gap. CDR1 and CDR2 from the germline V gene are MDHEN and SYDVKM. The CDR3 nucleotides are TGTGCCAGCAGTGGGGACGGAATTGCAGATACGCAGTATTTT. Its protein is CASSGDGIADTQYF.

Only a few counts were recorded for this clone. The gene calls are TRBV6-5 and TRBJ2-7, with D tentatively TRBD1 (5 bases). The CDR3 totals 13 residues. V was clipped by 7 bases and J by 0 bases, with 10 bases between them. Germline-derived CDR1 and CDR2 are MNHEY and SVGAGI. The CDR3 nucleotides are TGTGCCAGCACTTTAGACAGCTCCTACGAGCAGTACTTC. Residues: CASTLDSSYEQYF.